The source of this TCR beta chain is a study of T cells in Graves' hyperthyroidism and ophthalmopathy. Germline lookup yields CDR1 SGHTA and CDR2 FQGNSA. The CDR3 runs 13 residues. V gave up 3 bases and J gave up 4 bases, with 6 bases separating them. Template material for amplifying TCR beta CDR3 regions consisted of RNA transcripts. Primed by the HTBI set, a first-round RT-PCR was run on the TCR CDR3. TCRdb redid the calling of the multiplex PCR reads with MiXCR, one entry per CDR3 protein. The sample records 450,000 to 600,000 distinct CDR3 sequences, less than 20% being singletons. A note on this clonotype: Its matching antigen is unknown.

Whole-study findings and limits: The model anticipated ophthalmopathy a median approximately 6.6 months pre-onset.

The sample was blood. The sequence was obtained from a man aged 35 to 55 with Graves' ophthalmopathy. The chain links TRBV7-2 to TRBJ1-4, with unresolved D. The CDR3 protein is CASSFYSNEKLFF. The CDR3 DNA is TGTGCCAGCAGCTTTTACAGTAATGAAAAACTGTTTTTT.